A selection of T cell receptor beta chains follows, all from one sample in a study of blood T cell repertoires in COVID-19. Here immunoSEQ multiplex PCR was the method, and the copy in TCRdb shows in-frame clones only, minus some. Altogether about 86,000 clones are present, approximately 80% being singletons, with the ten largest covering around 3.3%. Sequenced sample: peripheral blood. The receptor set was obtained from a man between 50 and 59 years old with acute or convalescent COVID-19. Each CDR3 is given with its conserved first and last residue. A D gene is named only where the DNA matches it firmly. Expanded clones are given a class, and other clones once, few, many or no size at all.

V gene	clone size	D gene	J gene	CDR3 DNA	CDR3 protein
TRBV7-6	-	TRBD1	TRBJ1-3	TGTGCCAGCAGCTTAGCCCCCATGGGACAGGGGATCTCTGGAAACACCATATATTTT	CASSLAPMGQGISGNTIYF
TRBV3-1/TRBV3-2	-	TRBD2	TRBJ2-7	TGTGCCAGCAGCCAAGATACAGCGGGGTGGTACGAGCAGTACTTC	CASSQDTAGWYEQYF
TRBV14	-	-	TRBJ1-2	TGTGCCAGCAGCCAATTTAAGGCGGACAGCTTTCTTAGGTCGTGGTATGGCTACACCTTC	CASSQFKADSFLRSWYGYTF
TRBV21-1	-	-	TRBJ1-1	TGTGCCAGACAACCTTACACTGAAGCTTTCTTT	CARQPYTEAFF
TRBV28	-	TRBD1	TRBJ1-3	TGTGCCAGCAGCTTAGTCCAGGGGGAAACGGGAAACACCATATATTTT	CASSLVQGETGNTIYF
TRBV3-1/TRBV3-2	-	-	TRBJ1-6	TGTGCCAGCAGCTCAACCAGGGGTGGGAATTCACCCCTCCACTTT	CASSSTRGGNSPLHF
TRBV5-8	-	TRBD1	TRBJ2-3	TGTGCCAGCAGCTTGTCGGGCAGGGGGACCACAGATACGCAGTATTTT	CASSLSGRGTTDTQYF
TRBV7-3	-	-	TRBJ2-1	TGTGCCAGCAGTCGGGACTCCAATGAGCAGTTCTTC	CASSRDSNEQFF
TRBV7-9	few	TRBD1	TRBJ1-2	TGTGCCAGCAGCTTCGCGGGCGGGTCCGACAGGGGATATGGCTACACCTTC	CASSFAGGSDRGYGYTF
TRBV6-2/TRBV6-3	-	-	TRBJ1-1	TGTGCCAGCAGTTACTTTGGGGAGGACACTGAAGCTTTCTTT	CASSYFGEDTEAFF
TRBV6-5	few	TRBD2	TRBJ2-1	TGTGCCAGCAGCCCGAGTAGCGGGAGCTACAATGAGCAGTTCTTC	CASSPSSGSYNEQFF